In its sample, the clone carrying this T cell receptor (beta chain) was seen many times. Its antigen is undetermined. Time point of the sample: longitudinal time-point 2. 2 million PBMCs stored at -80 C were the source of the unsorted libraries. Trimming took 2 bases from V and 0 from J, leaving 9 bases between them. There are 14 residues in the CDR3. The germline V gene has CDR1 SGHRS and CDR2 YFSETQ. The data derive from a study of neurological immune-mediated disorders. Study-wide findings and caveats: HTLV-1-associated myelopathy showed the most TCR clonal expansion; multiple sclerosis the least, below healthy controls.

From the 5' RACE reads, TCRdb called clonotypes with MiXCR, one entry per CDR3 protein. The sample yields around 90,000 distinct CDR3 sequences, under 15% seen once. Sequencing used PBMCs. The V and J genes are TRBV5-1 and TRBJ2-7, with D perhaps TRBD2 (5 bases). The receptor was isolated from a female donor with HTLV-1-associated myelopathy (HAM/TSP). The CDR3 region is CASSLAASSYEQYF. DNA of the CDR3: TGCGCCAGCAGCTTAGCGGCGAGCTCCTACGAGCAGTACTTC.